The clone carrying this T cell receptor (beta chain) was observed a single time. Its antigen is currently unknown. The entry originates in a study of T cell responses to AZD1222 COVID-19 vaccine. The study, taken as a whole, reports: A rise in Spike-specific TCR breadth and depth followed two AZD1222 doses. Distributed over spike, vaccine-associated CD4 TCRs predominated at 160-218 and 743-854. Unmutated regions of variants are reportedly targeted by nearly half of spike-specific TCRs.

The table came from immunoSEQ multiplex PCR; TCRdb's copy has only in-frame clones and leaves some out. The repertoire holds 90,000 to 150,000 clones, with roughly 90% as singletons. The TCR comes from an adult who received the MenACWY meningococcal vaccine as a control. Sequences were derived from peripheral blood, sampled 28 days after the second dose of the MenACWY control vaccine.

Written as DNA, the CDR3 is TGTGCCAGCACCGGGAACCCTGAATACAATGAGCAGTTCTTC. It is translated as CASTGNPEYNEQFF. The rearrangement joins TRBV9 to TRBJ2-1, with a weak D call TRBD2 (5 bases). CDR3 length equals 14 residues. V was trimmed by 6 bases and J by 4 bases, leaving 14 bases between them. Germline V lookup: CDR1 SGDLS, CDR2 YYNGEE.